One and the same sample provided the 32 T cell receptor beta chains below, sequenced in a study of vaccination and CD4 T cells after COVID-19. Documented treatment: roughly 10-day PBMC culture with coronavirus spike peptide pools or control peptides (ViraFEST assay). Oncomine TCR Beta short-read sequencing was applied to DNA from cultured CD4+ T cells. In TCRdb, the PCR reads were re-called with MiXCR into one record per CDR3 protein. The data contain about 22,000 distinct CDR3 sequences, 32% of them singletons. Which antigens these TCRs recognize remains unknown. Material: cultured CD4+ T cells from blood. Receptor source: a human donor with COVID-19.

There are a few counts of this clonotype. The chain has TRBV12-3 or TRBV12-4 and TRBJ1-5; D call uncertain. This CDR3 has 12 residues. V lost 5 bases to trimming and J lost 4 bases, with 6 bases between them. The CDR3 spells CASSRPNQPQHF. CDR3 sequence (DNA): TGTGCCAGCAGTAGACCAAATCAGCCCCAGCATTTT.

To note about this clonotype: Germline and junction disagree at one end, which may indicate a read error. The chain joins TRBV20-1 to TRBJ1-3, with a tentative D call TRBD1 (5 bases). This CDR3 spans 14 amino acids. Germline CDR1 and CDR2: DFQATT and SNEGSKA (reference sequence). The CDR3 sequence is CSAPGPEAGNTICF. The DNA of the CDR3 is TGCAGTGCACCGGGGCCGGAGGCTGGAAACACCATATGTTTT.

This clonotype has only a few counts. This chain uses TRBV7-3 with TRBJ2-3; 11 bases are a match to TRBD2. V lost 4 bases to trimming and J lost 6 bases; unmatched junction nucleotides: 9. This CDR3 contains 16 residues. Germline V gives CDR1 SGHTA, CDR2 FQGTGA. The CDR3 reads CASSSLAGGPVDTQYF. As DNA, the CDR3 is TGTGCCAGCAGCTCTTTAGCGGGGGGGCCGGTGGATACGCAGTATTTT. Filled out from reference TRBV7-3 and TRBJ2-3, the complete variable domain reads GAGVSQTPSNKVTEKGKYVELRCDPISGHTALYWYRQSLGQGPEFLIYFQGTGAADDSGLPNDRFFAVRPEGSVSTLKIQRTERGDSAVYLCASSSLAGGPVDTQYFGPGTRLTVL.

J is TRBJ1-1 and V is TRBV7-9; maybe TRBD1 (5 bases). Trimming removed 5 bases from V and 3 bases from J, with 13 bases in between. Germline CDR1 SEHNR, CDR2 FQNEAQ (reference sequence). The CDR3 runs 14 residues. The CDR3 DNA is TGTGCCAGCAGCCGCGACAGATGGGACACTGAAGCTTTCTTT. The encoded protein is CASSRDRWDTEAFF.

V is TRBV28 and J is TRBJ1-2, with TRBD1 identical over 8 bases. Germline CDR1 is MDHEN and CDR2 is SYDVKM. The CDR3 consists of 13 residues. Trimming at V came to 7 bases and at J to 4 bases, leaving 5 bases not matched to a gene. The chain's CDR3 is CASNDRGFYGYTF. The CDR3 region has the DNA TGTGCCAGCAACGACAGGGGATTCTATGGCTACACCTTC.

The genes are TRBV5-4 and TRBJ2-4, with TRBD2 matching over 10 bases. The CDR3 has 17 amino acids. The germline CDR1 and CDR2 sequences are SGHNT and YYREEE (reference sequence). The J segment lost 0 bases and the V segment lost 2 bases, leaving 5 bases of the junction unmatched. Written as DNA, the CDR3 is TGTGCCAGCAGCTTTTTTCTAGCGGGGGTAGCCAAAAACATTCAGTACTTC. Protein sequence: CASSFFLAGVAKNIQYF.

This clonotype has only a few counts. The chain couples TRBV25-1 to TRBJ1-1, with D tentatively TRBD1 (5 bases). With 2 bases removed from V and 12 bases from J, the gap between germline ends came to 16 bases. There are 13 residues in the CDR3. The V gene's germline CDR1 is MGHDK and CDR2 SYGVNS. CDR3 loop: CASSEGRWGGSFF. The CDR3 DNA reads as TGTGCCAGCAGTGAAGGTCGATGGGGGGGGTCTTTCTTT. The variable domain in full, completed from reference TRBV25-1 and TRBJ1-1, reads EADIYQTPRYLVIGTGKKITLECSQTMGHDKMYWYQQDPGMELHLIHYSYGVNSTEKGDLSSESTVSRIRTEHFPLTLESARPSHTSQYLCASSEGRWGGSFFGQGTRLTVV.

The CDR3 spells CASSVGGSRNTEAFF. The DNA of the CDR3 is TGTGCCAGCAGCGTAGGGGGCAGCCGTAACACTGAAGCTTTCTTT. This rearrangement joins TRBV9 to TRBJ1-1, with a weak D call TRBD1 (5 bases). The CDR3 extends over 15 amino acids. CDR1 SGDLS and CDR2 YYNGEE come from the germline V gene. Trimming cost V 0 bases and J 2 bases, with 11 bases left between them.

This rearrangement joins TRBV7-2 to TRBJ1-2; D not resolved. Trimming shortened V by 4 bases and J by 1 base, and 4 bases separated the two germline ends. The CDR3 sequence is 12 residues long. The V gene's germline CDR1 is SGHTA and CDR2 FQGNSA. In DNA form, the CDR3 reads TGTGCCAGCAGCTATGTTAACTATGGCTACACCTTC. Protein: CASSYVNYGYTF.

The chain employs TRBV6-1 and TRBJ2-5; D remains ambiguous. The CDR3 extends over 14 amino acids. Germline CDR1 and CDR2: MNHNS and SASEGT. The V and J ends lost 2 bases and 6 bases respectively, with 13 bases between them. The CDR3 bases are TGTGCCAGCAGTGAATACGTAGAGCCAAAGACCCAGTACTTC. This sequence encodes CASSEYVEPKTQYF.

The rearrangement links TRBV20-1 to TRBJ2-3; tentatively, D is TRBD1 or TRBD2 (5 bases each). CDR1 and CDR2 from the germline V gene are DFQATT and SNEGSKA (reference sequence). With 2 bases removed from V and 6 bases from J, the gap between germline ends came to 9 bases. This CDR3 spans 12 amino acids. CDR3 in DNA: TGCAGTGCTAGAACAGGCGGGGATACGCAGTATTTT. Translating gives CSARTGGDTQYF.

The chain combines TRBV5-4 with TRBJ1-5; tentatively, D is TRBD1 (5 bases). V was shortened by 5 bases and J by 8 bases, with 14 bases between the two germline ends. CDR3 size: 13 residues. CDR1 SGHNT and CDR2 YYREEE come from the germline V gene (reference sequence). The CDR3 spells CASSRGGSKPQHF. CDR3 nucleotides: TGTGCCAGCAGTCGTGGGGGGAGCAAGCCCCAGCATTTT.

The chain is built from TRBV7-8 and TRBJ2-5; perhaps TRBD1 as D (6 bases). CDR1 SGHVS and CDR2 FQNEAQ come from the germline V gene. The CDR3 runs 16 residues. Trimming cost V 5 bases and J 3 bases, with 19 bases left between them. The DNA of the CDR3 is TGTGCCAGCAGCCGAGGGGTATGGGGGCCCAAAGAGACCCAGTACTTC. This encodes CASSRGVWGPKETQYF.

The rearrangement joins TRBV6-5 to TRBJ2-7, with D maybe TRBD1 (6 bases). V lost 4 bases and J lost 5, with 15 bases in between. The CDR3 is made up of 14 amino acids. Germline CDR1 is MNHEY and CDR2 is SVGAGI. In DNA form, the CDR3 reads TGTGCCAGCAGTTCCTATCAGGGGAACCACGAGCAGTACTTC. Its translation: CASSSYQGNHEQYF.

The chain employs TRBV6-2 or TRBV6-3 and TRBJ1-2, with D maybe TRBD1 (5 bases). This CDR3 is 16 amino acids long. CDR1 is MNHEY and CDR2 is SVGEGT in the germline V gene. The germline V and J ends were trimmed by 8 bases and 1 base, with 20 bases remaining between them. The CDR3 is CASGGDSRQLNYGYTF. In nucleotides, the CDR3 is TGTGCCAGCGGAGGAGACTCTCGACAGCTTAACTATGGCTACACCTTC.

CDR3 sequence reads: CASSTTPQAEQYF. The CDR3 DNA is TGTGCCAGCAGCACAACCCCCCAGGCCGAGCAGTACTTC. The V and J genes are TRBV7-3 and TRBJ2-7; no clear D. Germline V CDR1 and CDR2: SGHTA, FQGTGA. CDR3 length: 13 amino acids. V was shortened by 5 bases and J by 6 bases, with 14 bases between the two germline ends. Using reference TRBV7-3 and TRBJ2-7 for the parts outside the CDR3, the full variable domain is GAGVSQTPSNKVTEKGKYVELRCDPISGHTALYWYRQSLGQGPEFLIYFQGTGAADDSGLPNDRFFAVRPEGSVSTLKIQRTERGDSAVYLCASSTTPQAEQYFGPGTRLTVT.

This clonotype has just a few counts. The chain uses TRBV28 and TRBJ1-2; 8 positions match TRBD1. The V gene end was trimmed by 7 bases and the J gene end by 3 bases; junction bases not matched to a gene: 4. The CDR3 totals 13 residues. Germline CDR1 MDHEN, CDR2 SYDVKM. The CDR3 loop is CASNDRGDYGYTF. CDR3 in DNA: TGTGCCAGCAATGACAGGGGAGACTATGGCTACACCTTC.

This clonotype has just one count. J is TRBJ2-7 and V is TRBV10-3, with a tentative D call TRBD2 (6 bases). Trimming removed 0 bases at V and 5 bases at J, with 11 bases between. Per germline, CDR1 ENHRY and CDR2 SYGVKD. The CDR3 contains 14 residues. For the CDR3, the DNA is TGTGCCATCAGTGAGTCGGCCAGGAGGGACGAGCAGTACTTC. Residues: CAISESARRDEQYF.

This clonotype has just a few counts. The gene calls are TRBV19 and TRBJ2-5; D may be TRBD2 (6 bases). The CDR3 spans 14 residues. With 6 bases removed from V and 3 bases from J, the gap between germline ends came to 14 bases. The V gene's germline CDR1 is LNHDA and CDR2 SQIVND (reference sequence). The CDR3 loop is CASRAGGLEETQYF. The DNA of the CDR3 is TGTGCCAGTAGAGCGGGCGGCCTCGAAGAGACCCAGTACTTC.

This clonotype was seen a few times. The chain employs TRBV9 and TRBJ1-6; unclear D gene. Trimming left V 2 bases short and J 5 bases short, with 11 bases between. Germline V lookup: CDR1 SGDLS, CDR2 YYNGEE. The CDR3 covers 15 residues. The CDR3 is CASSVGVGHNSPLHF. The CDR3 DNA follows: TGTGCCAGCAGCGTCGGGGTAGGGCATAATTCACCCCTCCACTTT.

This clonotype was picked up a small number of times. The chain has TRBV6-5 and TRBJ1-5, with 8 bases fitting TRBD1. Germline lookup yields CDR1 MNHEY and CDR2 SVGAGI. This CDR3 contains 15 residues. V shed 4 bases, J shed 5 bases, and the junction held 7 bases outside the gene matches. CDR3 sequence reads: CASSSRTGLDQPQHF. For the CDR3, the DNA is TGTGCCAGCAGTTCGCGGACAGGGCTAGATCAGCCCCAGCATTTT.

The rearrangement uses TRBV6-5 and TRBJ1-1, with 7 bases aligning to TRBD1. The V gene's germline CDR1 is MNHEY and CDR2 SVGAGI. The CDR3 contains 14 residues. V shed 4 bases, J shed 0 bases, and the junction held 2 bases outside the gene matches. This CDR3 is CASSLGQMNTEAFF. CDR3 nucleotide sequence: TGTGCCAGCAGTTTGGGACAGATGAACACTGAAGCTTTCTTT.

This clonotype was found once. The genes are TRBV20-1 and TRBJ2-3; possibly TRBD2 for D (6 bases). This CDR3 has 14 amino acids. Looked up from germline, CDR1 is DFQATT and CDR2 is SNEGSKA (reference sequence). The V and J ends lost 5 bases and 0 bases respectively, with 12 bases between them. CDR3 residues: CSAPRDSSTDTQYF. The CDR3 bases are TGCAGTGCTCCCCGGGACTCGAGCACAGATACGCAGTATTTT.

In this sample, this clonotype turned up a few times. This chain links TRBV15 with TRBJ2-1; D tentatively reads TRBD1 or TRBD2 (6 bases each). This CDR3 comprises 14 residues. Trimming pared 5 bases from V and 2 bases from J, leaving 10 bases between. Germline values: CDR1 LNHNV, CDR2 YYDKDF (reference sequence). In DNA, the CDR3 is TGTGCCACCAGCTTTCGGGGGCCCTACAATGAGCAGTTCTTC. Its translation: CATSFRGPYNEQFF.

The V call is TRBV20-1, the J call TRBJ2-4, with D possibly called TRBD1 or TRBD2 (6 bases each). The V end lost 6 bases, the J end lost 8 bases, and 17 bases lay between the germline ends. This CDR3 contains 13 residues. From germline, CDR1 is DFQATT and CDR2 SNEGSKA (reference sequence). This CDR3 reads CSARTGGADIQYF. The CDR3 DNA is TGCAGTGCCCGGACCGGGGGCGCCGACATTCAGTACTTC.

This clonotype has just a few counts. The chain has TRBV27 and TRBJ1-5; D remains unclear. The CDR3 has 15 residues. Trimming removed 0 bases from V and 0 bases from J, with 6 bases in between. CDR1 is MNHEY and CDR2 is SMNVEV in the germline V gene (reference sequence). The CDR3 here is CASSLSLNSNQPQHF. The DNA for the CDR3 is TGTGCCAGCAGTTTATCTCTAAATAGCAATCAGCCCCAGCATTTT.

This rearrangement joins TRBV9 to TRBJ1-4, with TRBD1 matching over 9 bases. This CDR3 is built from 15 residues. The junction had 9 bases not matched to a gene; V was cut back by 4 bases and J by 8 bases. Germline CDR1 SGDLS, CDR2 YYNGEE. This CDR3 reads CASSPRGQGWEKLFF. CDR3 in DNA: TGTGCCAGCAGCCCTCGGGGACAGGGATGGGAAAAACTGTTTTTT. Supplemented by reference TRBV9 and TRBJ1-4, the full variable domain reads DSGVTQTPKHLITATGQRVTLRCSPRSGDLSVYWYQQSLDQGLQFLIQYYNGEERAKGNILERFSAQQFPDLHSELNLSSLELGDSALYFCASSPRGQGWEKLFFGSGTQLSVL.

A note on this clonotype: It is unclear where the CDR3 begins or ends on the DNA, so no DNA is shown, and the CDR3 is as TCRdb lists it. The CDR3 loop reads CASTNQTSMYLCASSLSYEQYF. The chain links TRBV2 to TRBJ2-7. Germline CDR1 and CDR2: SNHLY and FYNNEI. The CDR3 numbers 22 amino acids, ends counted.

The chain recombines TRBV6-2 or TRBV6-3 with TRBJ2-6; possible D gene TRBD1, 6 bases. Germline V gives CDR1 MNHEY, CDR2 SVGEGT. The CDR3 covers 16 residues. V lost 6 bases to trimming and J lost 2 bases, with 14 bases between them. The CDR3 DNA is TGTGCCAGCAGAAAATACCAGGGGCCTGGGGCCAACGTCCTGACTTTC. The encoded protein is CASRKYQGPGANVLTF.

This clonotype was picked up a small number of times. The chain carries TRBV6-1 and TRBJ2-5; D might be TRBD1 or TRBD2, each matching 7 bases. Between the trimmed V and J ends, which lost 8 bases and 4 bases, there was a span of 20 bases. Germline CDR1 reads MNHNS; CDR2 reads SASEGT. The CDR3 has 15 amino acids. For the CDR3, the DNA is TGTGCCAGCCAGGGGGGGCGGGGATTGAGAGAGACCCAGTACTTC. It yields the protein CASQGGRGLRETQYF.

This clonotype was observed a handful of times. The J gene is TRBJ2-2, the V gene TRBV24-1, with D unclear. Trimming took off 1 base at V and 7 bases at J, with 9 bases between the two ends. The length of the CDR3 is 14 residues. Germline V lookup: CDR1 KGHDR, CDR2 SFDVKD. CDR3 in DNA: TGTGCCACCAGTGATTTCAAGGGAAACGGGGAGCTGTTTTTT. As protein: CATSDFKGNGELFF.

This chain uses TRBV11-2 with TRBJ1-6; 8 bases align to TRBD1. The CDR3 spans 15 residues. The J segment lost 8 bases and the V segment lost 1 base, leaving 4 bases of the junction unmatched. CDR1 and CDR2 (germline): SGHAT, FQNNGV. The CDR3: CASSLGQGRDSPLHF. In DNA, the CDR3 is TGTGCCAGCAGCTTAGGACAGGGGCGAGATTCACCCCTCCACTTT.